Shown below are 21 T cell receptor beta chains from a single sample sequenced in a study of cytomegalovirus exposure and HLA in healthy donors. Researchers ran the PCR with 60 Vbeta and 13 Jbeta primers. The table came from immunoSEQ multiplex PCR; TCRdb's copy has only in-frame clones and leaves some out. The data show fewer than 100,000 clones, around 80% seen once. The sample consisted of PBMCs. These receptors all stem from a woman in her sixties in good health and CMV-seronegative.

The genes are TRBV10-3 and TRBJ1-6, with TRBD1 identical over 7 bases. V shed 3 bases and J 0 bases; nucleotides not matched to a gene: 2. CDR1 and CDR2 from the germline V gene are ENHRY and SYGVKD. The CDR3 consists of 16 residues. The CDR3 loop reads CAISDQGGSYNSPLHF. Written as DNA, the CDR3 is TGTGCCATCAGTGATCAGGGGGGCTCCTATAATTCACCCCTCCACTTT.

The chain employs TRBV23-1 and TRBJ2-7; TRBD1 agrees at 8 bases. TRBV23-1 is treated as an ORF (open reading frame) with a function not yet certain. The CDR3 is made up of 14 amino acids. V gave up 2 bases and J gave up 3 bases; unmatched junction bases: 3. The CDR3 DNA follows: TGCGCCAGCAGTCAAGATGACAGGGGCTACGAGCAGTACTTC. This encodes CASSQDDRGYEQYF.

This sequence joins TRBV9 and TRBJ2-1, with TRBD2 matching over 7 bases. Trimming took 4 bases from V and 3 from J; bases not matched to a gene: 7. Germline V gene sequence: CDR1 SGDLS, CDR2 YYNGEE. The CDR3 runs to 15 residues. The CDR3 spells CASSPGSGDYNEQFF. CDR3 in DNA: TGTGCCAGCAGCCCCGGGAGCGGGGACTACAATGAGCAGTTCTTC.

The chain couples TRBV5-1 to TRBJ2-1; TRBD2 agrees at 12 bases. Losses at the gene ends were 3 bases for V and 0 bases for J; bases not matched to a gene: 1. Germline lookup yields CDR1 SGHRS and CDR2 YFSETQ. The CDR3 is 16 residues long. Here the CDR3 reads CASSWTSGISYNEQFF. CDR3 DNA sequence: TGCGCCAGCAGCTGGACTAGCGGGATCTCCTACAATGAGCAGTTCTTC.

The CDR3 here is CASSLQKQDTGELFF. DNA of the CDR3: TGCGCCAGCAGCTTGCAAAAACAAGACACCGGGGAGCTGTTTTTT. The chain uses TRBV5-1 and TRBJ2-2; D uncertain. Germline lookup yields CDR1 SGHRS and CDR2 YFSETQ. CDR3 length: 15 residues. The V end lost 1 base, the J end lost 3 bases, and 10 bases lay between the germline ends.

The rearrangement links TRBV9 to TRBJ2-3, with D possibly matching TRBD2 (6 bases). The CDR3 runs to 15 residues. Trimming pared 2 bases from V and 2 bases from J, leaving 12 bases between. Germline loops: CDR1 SGDLS, CDR2 YYNGEE. The CDR3 protein is CASSVLARTTDTQYF. CDR3 coding DNA: TGTGCCAGCAGCGTGCTAGCGCGAACCACAGATACGCAGTATTTT.

This sequence joins TRBV30 and TRBJ2-7; 12 bases are a match to TRBD1. Germline-derived CDR1 and CDR2 are GTSNPN and SVGIG (reference sequence). CDR3 length: 15 residues. J lost 9 bases, V lost 0 bases, and 9 bases had no gene match. Here the CDR3 reads CAWSVGGTGGSGQYF. The CDR3 bases are TGTGCCTGGAGTGTAGGAGGGACAGGGGGCAGTGGGCAGTACTTC.

This sequence joins TRBV7-9 and TRBJ1-3; a weak D match, TRBD1 (5 bases). The CDR3 extends over 18 amino acids. Germline assignment: CDR1 SEHNR and CDR2 FQNEAQ (reference sequence). The V gene lost 2 bases and the J gene lost 0 bases, with 17 bases spanning the gap. As DNA, the CDR3 is TGTGCCAGCAGCTTAAGGCCGGGTGAGGGACTCTCTGGAAACACCATATATTTT. It codes for CASSLRPGEGLSGNTIYF.

The chain couples TRBV28 to TRBJ1-5, with D perhaps TRBD1 (6 bases). Trimming left V 7 bases short and J 0 bases short, with 19 bases between. The CDR3 extends over 17 amino acids. Germline V gene data show CDR1 as MDHEN and CDR2 as SYDVKM. The chain's CDR3 is CASTQTGQEFSNQPQHF. The DNA for the CDR3 is TGTGCCAGCACCCAAACGGGACAAGAGTTTAGCAATCAGCCCCAGCATTTT.

This chain links TRBV6-6 with TRBJ2-3, with 7 bases identical to TRBD1. The V gene end was trimmed by 5 bases and the J gene end by 0 bases; junction bases not matched to a gene: 8. This CDR3 region has 16 residues. Germline CDR1 MNHNY, CDR2 SVGAGI (reference sequence). The CDR3, as DNA: TGTGCCAGCAGTACCCTCAGGGACAGCAGCACAGATACGCAGTATTTT. Translated, it gives CASSTLRDSSTDTQYF.

V is TRBV12-5 and J is TRBJ1-3, with D perhaps matching TRBD1 (5 bases). V lost 1 base and J lost 0, with 13 bases in between. CDR1 and CDR2 (germline): LGHNT, FRNRAP. The CDR3 is 17 residues long. This CDR3 is CASGLGRQILSGNTIYF. The CDR3 bases are TGTGCTAGTGGTTTGGGAAGACAGATACTCTCTGGAAACACCATATATTTT.

The J gene is TRBJ2-7, the V gene TRBV5-1; a weak D match, TRBD1 (5 bases). Germline V gene sequence: CDR1 SGHRS, CDR2 YFSETQ. CDR3 length: 13 residues. Trimming cost V 1 base and J 6 bases, with 11 bases left between them. The CDR3 reads CASSLRGVGEQYF. CDR3 bases: TGCGCCAGCAGCTTGAGGGGTGTAGGCGAGCAGTACTTC.

The genes are TRBV10-3 and TRBJ2-5; 7 bases are shared with TRBD1. Germline V gene sequence: CDR1 ENHRY, CDR2 SYGVKD. J lost 2 bases, V lost 2 bases, and 2 bases had no gene match. This CDR3 contains 14 residues. The CDR3 loop is CAISERGLQETQYF. DNA for the CDR3: TGTGCCATCAGTGAGAGGGGGCTACAAGAGACCCAGTACTTC.

CDR3 protein: CASSSGTVSRGETQYF. The CDR3 nucleotides read TGTGCCAGCAGTTCCGGGACAGTGAGCCGTGGGGAGACCCAGTACTTC. J is TRBJ2-5 and V is TRBV6-5, with 7 bases identical to TRBD1. This CDR3 has 16 amino acids. The germline V gene has CDR1 MNHEY and CDR2 SVGAGI. Unmatched junction bases numbered 13, after V lost 4 bases and J lost 5 bases.

This chain connects TRBV6-5 to TRBJ1-2; D possibly corresponds to TRBD1 (6 bases). V was trimmed by 8 bases and J by 7 bases, leaving 20 bases between them. CDR3 length equals 14 residues. Germline V gene lookup returns CDR1 MNHEY and CDR2 SVGAGI. The CDR3 is CASRKRGGEAGYTF. In DNA form, the CDR3 reads TGTGCCAGCCGAAAGCGAGGGGGGGAGGCTGGCTACACCTTC.

The chain employs TRBV7-2 and TRBJ2-5; unclear D gene. This CDR3 has 16 amino acids. V lost 2 bases to trimming and J lost 2 bases, with 15 bases between them. Germline lookup yields CDR1 SGHTA and CDR2 FQGNSA. The CDR3 region has the DNA TGTGCCAGCAGCTTACCCCCTCGCGGATCTCAAGAGACCCAGTACTTC. It translates to CASSLPPRGSQETQYF.

V is TRBV5-1 and J is TRBJ2-5, with D tentatively TRBD1 (7 bases). Germline CDR1 is SGHRS and CDR2 is YFSETQ. This CDR3 is 13 amino acids long. V shed 5 bases and J shed 5 bases, with 13 bases lying between them. The CDR3 DNA is TGCGCCAGCAGTCCTTCAGGGGGGGAGACCCAGTACTTC. As protein: CASSPSGGETQYF.

The rearrangement joins TRBV7-9 to TRBJ1-2, with D perhaps TRBD1 (6 bases). The germline V and J ends were trimmed by 5 bases and 6 bases, with 13 bases remaining between them. CDR3 size: 13 residues. From germline, CDR1 is SEHNR and CDR2 FQNEAQ (reference sequence). The CDR3 here is CASSPSGGNGYTF. As DNA, the CDR3 is TGTGCCAGCAGCCCTTCGGGGGGCAATGGCTACACCTTC.

The rearrangement joins TRBV11-2 to TRBJ2-1, with no clear D. Germline V lookup: CDR1 SGHAT, CDR2 FQNNGV. The CDR3 has 15 amino acids. Trimming cost V 5 bases and J 3 bases, with 14 bases left between them. The CDR3 DNA is TGTGCCAGCAGCCCTGAGCGCGACTTCTACAATGAGCAGTTCTTC. This gives the protein CASSPERDFYNEQFF.

The chain employs TRBV10-3 and TRBJ2-3; 12 bases line up with TRBD2. This CDR3 region has 15 residues. Germline V gene data show CDR1 as ENHRY and CDR2 as SYGVKD. V trimming: 5 bases; J trimming: 5 bases; junction bases outside the gene matches: 5. DNA of the CDR3: TGTGCCATCAGTTCTAGCGGGGGGGCCGTAGATACGCAGTATTTT. It translates to CAISSSGGAVDTQYF.

In this sample, this clone turned up a few times. This sequence joins TRBV30 and TRBJ1-5; D gene ambiguous. Germline CDR1 and CDR2: GTSNPN and SVGIG (reference sequence). The V gene lost 0 bases and the J gene lost 4 bases, with 10 bases spanning the gap. This CDR3 spans 14 amino acids. The CDR3 bases are TGTGCCTGGAGTGTAAGCTTTTTGAATCAGCCCCAGCATTTT. Protein: CAWSVSFLNQPQHF.